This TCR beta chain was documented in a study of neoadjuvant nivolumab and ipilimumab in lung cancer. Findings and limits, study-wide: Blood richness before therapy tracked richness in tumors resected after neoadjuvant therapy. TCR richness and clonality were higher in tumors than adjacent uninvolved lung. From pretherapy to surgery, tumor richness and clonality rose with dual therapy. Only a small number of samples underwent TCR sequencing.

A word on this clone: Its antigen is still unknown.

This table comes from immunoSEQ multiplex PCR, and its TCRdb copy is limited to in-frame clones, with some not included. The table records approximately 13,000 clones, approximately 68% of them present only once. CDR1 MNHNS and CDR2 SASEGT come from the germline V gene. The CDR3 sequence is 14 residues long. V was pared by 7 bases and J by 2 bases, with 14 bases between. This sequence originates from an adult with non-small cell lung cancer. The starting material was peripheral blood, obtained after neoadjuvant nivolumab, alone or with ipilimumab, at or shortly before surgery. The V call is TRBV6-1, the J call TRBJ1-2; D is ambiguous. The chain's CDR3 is CASNPGPGNYGYTF. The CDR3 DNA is TGTGCCAGCAACCCCGGGCCGGGCAACTATGGCTACACCTTC.